The source of this T cell receptor (beta chain) is a study of regulatory T cells in long-lasting Graves disease. Study summary: Those with persistent Graves' disease had received antithyroid drugs for over 5 years with positive TSH receptor antibodies.

Through Arm-PCR of CDR3 regions and iRepertoire HTBI primers, TCR beta libraries were built. TCRdb ran MiXCR on the multiplex PCR reads and lists one entry per CDR3 protein. The repertoire has roughly 430,000 distinct CDR3 sequences, over 20% of them found once; the top ten carry about 13%. This clonotype was recorded at least ten times. The antigen is undetermined. As to time point: persistent/refractory GD, antithyroid drugs over 5 years with positive TRAb. PBMCs provided the RNA from which the TCR library was made. Study outcomes and limitations: New patients shared roughly 960 public clonotypes, and persistent patients shared more, with 2,741.

This receptor was obtained from a female donor with Graves disease. Material: peripheral blood mononuclear cells (PBMCs), obtained when the disease was refractory, from a patient treated with antithyroid drugs.

The CDR3 region is CASSRRGMNTEAFF. CDR3 bases: TGTGCCAGCAGTAGAAGGGGGATGAACACTGAAGCTTTCTTT. The V gene is TRBV6-1, the J gene TRBJ1-1, with D possibly being TRBD1 (6 bases). The V and J ends lost 5 bases and 0 bases respectively, with 10 bases between them. CDR3 size: 14 residues. Per the germline V gene, CDR1 is MNHNS and CDR2 is SASEGT.